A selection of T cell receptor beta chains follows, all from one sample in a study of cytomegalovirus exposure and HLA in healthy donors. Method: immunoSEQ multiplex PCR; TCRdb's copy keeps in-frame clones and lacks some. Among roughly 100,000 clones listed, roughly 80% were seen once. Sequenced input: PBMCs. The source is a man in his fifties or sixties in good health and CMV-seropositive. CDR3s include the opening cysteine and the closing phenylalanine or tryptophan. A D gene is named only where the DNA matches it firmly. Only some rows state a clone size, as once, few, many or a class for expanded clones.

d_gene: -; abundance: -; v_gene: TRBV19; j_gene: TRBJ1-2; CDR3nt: TGTGCCAGTAGTATCGGAACAGGACTATATGGCTACACCTTC; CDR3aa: CASSIGTGLYGYTF
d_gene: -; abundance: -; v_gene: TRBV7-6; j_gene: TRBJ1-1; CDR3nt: TGTGCCAGCAGCGCGTTGAACACTGAAGCTTTCTTT; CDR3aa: CASSALNTEAFF
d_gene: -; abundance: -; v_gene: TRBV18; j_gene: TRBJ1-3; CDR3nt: TGTGCCAGCTCACCACAAATACTGAGGGATGGAAACACCATATATTTT; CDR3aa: CASSPQILRDGNTIYF
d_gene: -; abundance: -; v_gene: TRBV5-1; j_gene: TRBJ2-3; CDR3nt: TGCGCCAGCAGCTTGTGGCGGCACACAGATACGCAGTATTTT; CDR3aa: CASSLWRHTDTQYF
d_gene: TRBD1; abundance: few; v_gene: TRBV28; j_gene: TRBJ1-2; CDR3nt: TGTGCCAGCAGACCGCCTTGGACAGGGAGCCCCACCTTC; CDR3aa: CASRPPWTGSPTF
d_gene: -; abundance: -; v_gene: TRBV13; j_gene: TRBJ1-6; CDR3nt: TGTGCCAGCAGCTCACAGGTTTCACCCCTCCACTTT; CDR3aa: CASSSQVSPLHF
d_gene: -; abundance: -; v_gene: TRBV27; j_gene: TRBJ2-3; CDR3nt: TGTGCCAGCAGTTTATCCAGGGTTACAGATACGCAGTATTTT; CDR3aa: CASSLSRVTDTQYF
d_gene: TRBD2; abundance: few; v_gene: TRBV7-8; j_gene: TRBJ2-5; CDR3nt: TGTGCCAGCAGAAATCGACTAGCTGGGGAGACCCAGTACTTC; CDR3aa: CASRNRLAGETQYF
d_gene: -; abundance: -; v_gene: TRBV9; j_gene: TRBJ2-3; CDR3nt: TGTGCCAGCAGCGTAGGGACTATACCCACAGATACGCAGTATTTT; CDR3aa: CASSVGTIPTDTQYF
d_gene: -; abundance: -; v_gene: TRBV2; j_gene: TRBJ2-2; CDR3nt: TGTGCCAGCAGTGGGGAGTCTAGCACGAACACCGGGGAGCTGTTTTTT; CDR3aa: CASSGESSTNTGELFF
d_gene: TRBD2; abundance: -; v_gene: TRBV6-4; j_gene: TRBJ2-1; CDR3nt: TGTGCCAGCAGTGTGGGGACTAGCGGGAGCAATGAGCAGTTCTTC; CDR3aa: CASSVGTSGSNEQFF
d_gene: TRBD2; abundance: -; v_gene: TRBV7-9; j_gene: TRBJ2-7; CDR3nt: TGTGCCAGCAGCTTAGGGCTAGCGGGAGAGAAAGTCAAGAACTTC; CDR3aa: CASSLGLAGEKVKNF
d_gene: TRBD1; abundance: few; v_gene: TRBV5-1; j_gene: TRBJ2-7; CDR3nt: TGCGCCAGCAGCCTGACAGGGGCCGACCCCTACGAGCAGTACTTC; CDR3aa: CASSLTGADPYEQYF
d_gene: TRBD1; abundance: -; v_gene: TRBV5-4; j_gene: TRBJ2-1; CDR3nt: TGTGCCAGCAGCAGGGTCGGGACAGGGAATTTCGATGAGCAGTTCTTC; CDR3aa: CASSRVGTGNFDEQFF
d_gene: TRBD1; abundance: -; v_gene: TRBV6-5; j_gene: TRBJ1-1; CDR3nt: TGTGCCACCACAGACAGGGGGAACACTGAAGCTTTCTTT; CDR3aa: CATTDRGNTEAFF
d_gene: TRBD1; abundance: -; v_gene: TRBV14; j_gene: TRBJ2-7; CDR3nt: TGTGCCAGCAGCCAAGAAGGCAGGGGGCGAATAGAGCAGTACTTC; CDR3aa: CASSQEGRGRIEQYF
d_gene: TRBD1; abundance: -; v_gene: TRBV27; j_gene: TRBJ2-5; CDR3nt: TGTGCCAGCAGTTTCGAGGGGGCTGGGGAGCAGTACTTC; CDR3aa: CASSFEGAGEQYF
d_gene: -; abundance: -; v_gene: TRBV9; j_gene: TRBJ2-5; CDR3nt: TGTGCCAGCAGCGTAGACCAGGGCCAAGAGACCCAGTACTTC; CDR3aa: CASSVDQGQETQYF
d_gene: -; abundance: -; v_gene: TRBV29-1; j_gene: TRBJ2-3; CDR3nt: TGCAGCGTTGAAGCCCAGGGGACAGATACGCAGTATTTT; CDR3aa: CSVEAQGTDTQYF
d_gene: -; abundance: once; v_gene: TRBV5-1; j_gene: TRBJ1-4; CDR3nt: TGCGCCAGCAGCTTGTTGAAGCGGGACGGGGAAAAACTGTTTTTT; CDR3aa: CASSLLKRDGEKLFF
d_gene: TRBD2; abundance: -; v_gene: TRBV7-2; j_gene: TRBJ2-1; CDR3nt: TGTGCCAGCAGCTCCCGGGGACTAGCGGGAGGTTACAATGAGCAGTTCTTC; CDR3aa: CASSSRGLAGGYNEQFF
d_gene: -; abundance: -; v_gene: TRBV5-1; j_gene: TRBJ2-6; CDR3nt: TGCGCCAGCAGCCCAAAAGAAGGGACAAGATTCTCTGGGGCCAACGTCCTGACTTTC; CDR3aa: CASSPKEGTRFSGANVLTF
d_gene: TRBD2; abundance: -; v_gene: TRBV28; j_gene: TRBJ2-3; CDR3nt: TGTGCCAGCACCCGGCGAACCGGGACTAGCGGTAGTGGAACAGATACGCAGTATTTT; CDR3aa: CASTRRTGTSGSGTDTQYF
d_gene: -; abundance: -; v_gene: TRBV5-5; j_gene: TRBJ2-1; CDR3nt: TGTGCCAGCAGCTCACAACTAGGCCCTCCCTACAATGAGCAGTTCTTC; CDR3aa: CASSSQLGPPYNEQFF
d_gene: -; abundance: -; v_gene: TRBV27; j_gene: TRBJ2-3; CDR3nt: TGTGCCAGCACCCTGCGGGGCGCCGGGTCAGATACGCAGTATTTT; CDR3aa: CASTLRGAGSDTQYF
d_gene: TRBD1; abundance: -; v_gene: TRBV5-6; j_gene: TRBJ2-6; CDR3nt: TGTGCCAGCAGCTGGGGCTCGACAGGGTGGTCTGGGGCCAACGTCCTGACTTTC; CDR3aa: CASSWGSTGWSGANVLTF
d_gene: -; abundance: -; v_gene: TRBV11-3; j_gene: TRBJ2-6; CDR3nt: TGTGCCAGCATCGGGGTGGGGGCAGGGATGGGGTCTGGGGCCAACGTCCTGACTTTC; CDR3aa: CASIGVGAGMGSGANVLTF
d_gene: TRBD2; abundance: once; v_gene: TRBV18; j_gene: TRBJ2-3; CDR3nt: TGTGCCAGCTCACGAGGGACTAGCGGGACGGTAGATACGCAGTATTTT; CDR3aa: CASSRGTSGTVDTQYF
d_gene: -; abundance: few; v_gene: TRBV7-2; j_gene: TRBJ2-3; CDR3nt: TGTGCCAGCAGACGAGAGAATACGCAGTATTTT; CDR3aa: CASRRENTQYF
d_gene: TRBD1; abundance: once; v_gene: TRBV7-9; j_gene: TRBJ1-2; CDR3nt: TGTGCCAGCAGCCATCAGGGGGCTTATAACTATGGCTACACCTTC; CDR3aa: CASSHQGAYNYGYTF
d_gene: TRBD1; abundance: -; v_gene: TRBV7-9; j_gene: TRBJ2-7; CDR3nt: TGTTCCAGCAGCTTAGTCCTAGGGACAGCCTCCTACGAGCAGTACTTC; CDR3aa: CSSSLVLGTASYEQYF
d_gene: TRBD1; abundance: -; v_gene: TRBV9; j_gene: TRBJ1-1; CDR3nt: TGTGCCAGCAGCCCCGGACAGGGGGTAACTGAAGCTTTCTTT; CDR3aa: CASSPGQGVTEAFF
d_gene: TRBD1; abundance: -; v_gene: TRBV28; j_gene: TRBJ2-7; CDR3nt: TGTGCCAGCAGACCGCCAGGGGGCCGTTCGTACGAGCAGTACTTC; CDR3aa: CASRPPGGRSYEQYF
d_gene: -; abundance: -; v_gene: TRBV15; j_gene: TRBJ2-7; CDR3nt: TGTGCCACCAGCACCAGGGACATCTCAGGGGAGCAGTACTTC; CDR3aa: CATSTRDISGEQYF
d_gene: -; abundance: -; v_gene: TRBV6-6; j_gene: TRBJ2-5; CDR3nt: TGTGCCAGCAGTCCCCTTCGACTAGGAAGCCAAGAGACCCAGTACTTC; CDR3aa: CASSPLRLGSQETQYF
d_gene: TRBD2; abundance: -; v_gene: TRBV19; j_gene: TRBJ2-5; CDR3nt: TGTGCCAGTAGCCCCAGGGGAGCGGGAGAAGAGACCCAGTACTTC; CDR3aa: CASSPRGAGEETQYF
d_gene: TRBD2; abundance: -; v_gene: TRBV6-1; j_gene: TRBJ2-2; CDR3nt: TGTGCCAGCAGTGAAGTAACACCGGGACTAAGGCCCGGGGAGCTGTTTTTT; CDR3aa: CASSEVTPGLRPGELFF
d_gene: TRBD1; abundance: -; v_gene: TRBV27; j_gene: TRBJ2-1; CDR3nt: TGTACCACCGCCGCCAGACAGGGGGCACGGGATGAGCAGTTCTTC; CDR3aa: CTTAARQGARDEQFF
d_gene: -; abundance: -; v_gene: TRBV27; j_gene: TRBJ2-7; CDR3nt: TGTGCCAGCAGTGATGGGCACGAGCAGTACTTC; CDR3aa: CASSDGHEQYF
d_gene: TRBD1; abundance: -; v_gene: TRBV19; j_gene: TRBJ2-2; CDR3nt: TGTGCCAGTGTGGGACAGATGAGACTGTTTTTT; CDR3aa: CASVGQMRLFF
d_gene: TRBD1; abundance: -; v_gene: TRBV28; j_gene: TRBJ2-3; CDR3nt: TGTGCCAGCAGTCGGACAGGGGCCACAGATACGCAGTATTTT; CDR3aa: CASSRTGATDTQYF
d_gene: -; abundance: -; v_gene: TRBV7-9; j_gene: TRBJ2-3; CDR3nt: TGTGCCAGCAGCTTTTTGGAGGGGCCAGATACGCAGTATTTT; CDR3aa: CASSFLEGPDTQYF